What follows are 2 T cell receptor beta chains derived from one specimen sequenced in a study of OX40 agonist ivuxolimab in advanced cancers. Repertoires were generated with immunoSEQ multiplex PCR, while TCRdb's copy carries only in-frame clones and drops some. The sample consists of 80,000 to 95,000 clones, under 95% of them appearing once. The material was CD4+ or CD8+ T cells sorted from blood, obtained in a trial of the OX40 agonist ivuxolimab. These receptors were taken from an adult with an advanced solid tumor such as melanoma, head and neck, liver or kidney cancer.

This chain joins TRBV9 and TRBJ1-1; D is unresolved. V was cut by 0 bases and J by 3 bases, with 3 bases left in between. The CDR3 runs to 12 residues. Germline V CDR1 and CDR2: SGDLS, YYNGEE. CDR3 sequence reads: CASSVGDTEAFF. As DNA, the CDR3 is TGTGCCAGCAGCGTAGGAGACACTGAAGCTTTCTTT.

As for this clone: The sample holds other DNA sequences that translate to the same CDR3. The chain recombines TRBV7-8 with TRBJ2-5; the D is unclear. CDR3 length equals 15 residues. Deletions cut 5 bases from V and 9 bases from J, with 22 bases between. Germline V gives CDR1 SGHVS, CDR2 FQNEAQ. The CDR3 DNA sequence: TGTGCCAGCAGCCTAGTGAGGACCGCACGAGGTGCCCAGTACTTC. Its protein product is CASSLVRTARGAQYF. The full variable domain, in which reference TRBV7-8 and TRBJ2-5 provide the parts outside the CDR3, is GAGVSQSPRYKVAKRGQDVALRCDPISGHVSLFWYQQALGQGPEFLTYFQNEAQLDKSGLPSDRFFAERPEGSVSTLKIQRTQQEDSAVYLCASSLVRTARGAQYFGPGTRLLVL.